A single sample is the source of the 21 T cell receptor beta chains below, sequenced in a study of shared clonotypes between healthy human individuals. Terminally differentiated effector memory CD45RA+ cells were excluded from the naive CD8 cells, which were CD45RO-negative and positively selected for CCR7. Some clones are missing from TCRdb's copy, which holds only in-frame ones; the method was immunoSEQ multiplex PCR. This sample has 600,000 or so clones, with more than 95% found just once. The sample consisted of naive CD8+ T cells sorted from blood. These receptors were collected from a man under 40 in good health.

The chain couples TRBV18 to TRBJ2-1; TRBD1 might be the D (6 bases). CDR1 KGHSH and CDR2 LQKENI come from the germline V gene. Trimming shortened V by 3 bases and J by 16 bases, and 16 bases separated the two germline ends. The CDR3 spans 12 residues. CDR3 bases: TGTGCCAGCTCACCTCCGGGACATCCGATTTTCTTC. This codes for CASSPPGHPIFF.

This chain joins TRBV7-9 and TRBJ2-5, with 10 bases lining up with TRBD2. The length of the CDR3 is 15 residues. Per the germline V gene, CDR1 is SEHNR and CDR2 is FQNEAQ (reference sequence). Germline trimming cut 6 bases from V and 4 bases from J; bases unmatched to any gene: 8. CDR3 protein: CASRRAGGPGETQYF. The CDR3, as DNA: TGTGCCAGCAGGAGAGCGGGAGGGCCTGGAGAGACCCAGTACTTC.

V and J are TRBV28 and TRBJ2-1; 11 nucleotides align to TRBD2. Germline assignment: CDR1 MDHEN and CDR2 SYDVKM. This CDR3 has 16 residues. J lost 10 bases, V lost 4 bases, and 12 bases had no gene match. The CDR3 coding sequence is TGTGCCAGCAGTTCGGAGACTAGCGGGGCCGTAAGAGAGCAGTTCTTC. It encodes CASSSETSGAVREQFF.

This clone showed up just once. J is TRBJ2-7 and V is TRBV11-1; D perhaps matches TRBD1 (6 bases). The CDR3 is 15 residues long. The ends were cut back, 5 bases at V and 4 bases at J, with 18 bases in the middle. Germline CDR1 and CDR2: SGHAT and FQDESV (reference sequence). The CDR3: CASSLPVGHSYEQYF. Here the CDR3 DNA reads TGTGCCAGCAGCCTGCCAGTGGGACACTCATACGAGCAGTACTTC.

The chain combines TRBV27 with TRBJ2-1, with D uncertain. Germline V gene lookup returns CDR1 MNHEY and CDR2 SMNVEV (reference sequence). CDR3 length equals 14 residues. The ends were cut back, 3 bases at V and 3 bases at J, with 9 bases in the middle. The CDR3 nucleotides read TGTGCCAGCAGTTTGGCTACGTACTACAATGAGCAGTTCTTC. This gives the protein CASSLATYYNEQFF.

The chain carries TRBV4-1 and TRBJ2-5, with D possibly TRBD1 on 5 matching bases. Trimming cost V 3 bases and J 5 bases, with 13 bases left between them. CDR3 length equals 14 residues. The germline V gene has CDR1 MGHRA and CDR2 YSYEKL. CDR3 DNA: TGCGCCAGCAGCCAGGACAACGACGGGGAGACCCAGTACTTC. It translates to CASSQDNDGETQYF.

A single count supports this clone. This chain uses TRBV6-6 with TRBJ1-1; TRBD1 agrees at 7 bases. CDR3 length: 11 amino acids. Germline values: CDR1 MNHNY, CDR2 SVGAGI (reference sequence). J was trimmed by 6 bases and V by 5 bases; bases with no gene match: 0. This chain's CDR3 is CASSQGAEAFF. Written as DNA, the CDR3 is TGTGCCAGCAGTCAGGGGGCTGAAGCTTTCTTT.

V is TRBV6-1 and J is TRBJ1-5; no clear D gene. From germline, CDR1 is MNHNS and CDR2 SASEGT. The CDR3 length is 15 residues. Trimming removed 6 bases from V and 4 bases from J, with 16 bases in between. DNA of the CDR3: TGTGCCAGCAGCCCTAGACATCACGCTAATCAGCCCCAGCATTTT. Its protein is CASSPRHHANQPQHF.

This clone was observed a single time. The V gene is TRBV19, the J gene TRBJ2-3; TRBD1 matches 12 bases. The trim removed 5 bases at V and 4 bases at J, leaving 7 bases unmatched. CDR1 and CDR2 (germline): LNHDA, SQIVND (reference sequence). CDR3 length: 16 residues. CDR3 DNA: TGTGCCAGTAGTGCCGGGGACAGGGGGCTCGCAGATACGCAGTATTTT. As protein: CASSAGDRGLADTQYF.

The V call is TRBV11-2, the J call TRBJ1-4, with unresolved D. Germline-derived CDR1 and CDR2 are SGHAT and FQNNGV. There are 16 residues in the CDR3. The V and J ends lost 1 base and 5 bases respectively, with 14 bases between them. CDR3 DNA sequence: TGTGCCAGCAGCTTAGTTTGGGGTGTGGAGAATGAAAAACTGTTTTTT. Amino acid sequence: CASSLVWGVENEKLFF.

This chain uses TRBV7-2 with TRBJ2-3; D is possibly TRBD2 (6 bases). Germline assignment: CDR1 SGHTA and CDR2 FQGNSA. V lost 3 bases and J lost 4, with 17 bases in between. This CDR3 is built from 16 residues. The CDR3 sequence is CASSLRIGGKSDTQYF. CDR3 bases: TGTGCCAGCAGCTTGCGAATCGGCGGGAAGTCAGATACGCAGTATTTT.

The V gene is TRBV9, the J gene TRBJ2-1; 9 bases are shared with TRBD1. This CDR3 has 16 residues. Germline lookup yields CDR1 SGDLS and CDR2 YYNGEE. J gave up 7 bases and V 3 bases, and 11 bases lay outside the gene matches. The CDR3, as DNA: TGTGCCAGCAGCGCGCGTGTGGGACAGGGTTCTAATGAGCAGTTCTTC. This codes for CASSARVGQGSNEQFF.

The V call is TRBV14, the J call TRBJ2-7; 7 bases map to TRBD1. The germline CDR1 and CDR2 sequences are SGHDN and FVKESK. The CDR3 totals 13 residues. With V trimmed by 4 bases and J by 1 base, 1 base remained unmatched. The CDR3 sequence: CASSLGQSYEQYF. Here the CDR3 DNA reads TGTGCCAGCAGCCTGGGACAGTCCTACGAGCAGTACTTC.

The V and J genes are TRBV13 and TRBJ2-3, with 8 nucleotides matching TRBD2. V shed 4 bases and J 0 bases; nucleotides not matched to a gene: 15. The germline CDR1 and CDR2 sequences are PRHDT and FYEKMQ (reference sequence). The CDR3 totals 19 residues. CDR3 nucleotides: TGTGCCAGCAGCTCCAGGAGCAGCGGGAGCGCGTTAAGCACAGATACGCAGTATTTT. Its translation: CASSSRSSGSALSTDTQYF.

The chain combines TRBV10-2 with TRBJ2-1; unclear D gene. CDR1 is WSHSY and CDR2 is SAAADI in the germline V gene. This CDR3 spans 10 amino acids. The V end lost 7 bases, the J end lost 7 bases, and 5 bases lay between the germline ends. The CDR3 DNA follows: TGCGCCAGCAATATAAATGAGCAGTTCTTC. Translation: CASNINEQFF.

The CDR3 DNA is TGTGCCAGCAGCGTAGGTGGGGGAGGTGAAGCTTTCTTT. Its protein product is CASSVGGGGEAFF. This rearrangement joins TRBV9 to TRBJ1-1, with D possibly being TRBD1 (5 bases). This CDR3 is 13 amino acids long. Per the germline V gene, CDR1 is SGDLS and CDR2 is YYNGEE. The germline V and J ends were trimmed by 0 bases and 7 bases, with 10 bases remaining between them.

The chain uses TRBV15 and TRBJ2-7; D gene uncertain. Germline CDR1 is LNHNV and CDR2 is YYDKDF (reference sequence). This CDR3 is built from 15 residues. Between the trimmed V and J ends, which lost 0 bases and 4 bases, there was a span of 13 bases. The CDR3 sequence is CATSRDRNVGYEQYF. The CDR3 DNA reads TGTGCCACCAGCAGAGATAGAAATGTGGGTTACGAGCAGTACTTC.

V usage is TRBV11-3 and J usage is TRBJ2-1; 7 positions match TRBD2. Germline V gene data show CDR1 as SGHNT and CDR2 as YENEEA. The V segment lost 3 bases and the J segment 9 bases; nucleotides outside the gene matches: 8. The CDR3 has 14 amino acids. The CDR3 spells CASSLGGSGGEQFF. The CDR3 nucleotides are TGTGCCAGCAGCTTGGGCGGGAGTGGCGGTGAGCAGTTCTTC.

CDR3 sequence: CASSYSSRKDTQYF. In nucleotides, the CDR3 is TGTGCCAGCAGTTACTCGAGCCGAAAGGATACGCAGTATTTT. The chain links TRBV6-6 to TRBJ2-3; D unclear. The V gene's germline CDR1 is MNHNY and CDR2 SVGAGI (reference sequence). This CDR3 comprises 14 residues. V lost 0 bases to trimming and J lost 6 bases, with 10 bases between them.

The chain links TRBV28 to TRBJ2-1; 7 nucleotides line up with TRBD2. Trimming cost V 5 bases and J 2 bases; bases outside gene matches: 6. CDR3 length equals 15 residues. In germline, CDR1 is MDHEN, CDR2 SYDVKM. CDR3 sequence (DNA): TGTGCCAGCAGTGCCCGGGAGGCCGCCTACAATGAGCAGTTCTTC. Amino acid sequence: CASSAREAAYNEQFF.

About this clone: The junction departs from germline at one end; a sequencing error may be responsible. V usage is TRBV9 and J usage is TRBJ2-1; no clear D gene. The V gene's germline CDR1 is SGDLS and CDR2 YYNGEE. The CDR3 is 15 residues long. The CDR3 bases are TGTGCCAGCAGCCCCGCGGTAGCCTCCTTCAATGAGCAGTTCTTC. This codes for CASSPAVASFNEQFF.